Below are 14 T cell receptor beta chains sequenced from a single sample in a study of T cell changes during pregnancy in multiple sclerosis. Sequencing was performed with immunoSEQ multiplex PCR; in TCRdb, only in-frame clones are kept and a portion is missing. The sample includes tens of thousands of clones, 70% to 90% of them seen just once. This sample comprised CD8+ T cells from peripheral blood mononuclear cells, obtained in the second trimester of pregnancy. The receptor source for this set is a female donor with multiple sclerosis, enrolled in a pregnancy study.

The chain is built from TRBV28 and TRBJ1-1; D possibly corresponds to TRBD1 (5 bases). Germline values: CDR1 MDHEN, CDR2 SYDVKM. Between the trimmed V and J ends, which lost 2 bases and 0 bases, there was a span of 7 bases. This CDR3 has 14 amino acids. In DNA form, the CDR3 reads TGTGCCAGCAGTTTAGTAGGGGTGAACACTGAAGCTTTCTTT. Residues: CASSLVGVNTEAFF.

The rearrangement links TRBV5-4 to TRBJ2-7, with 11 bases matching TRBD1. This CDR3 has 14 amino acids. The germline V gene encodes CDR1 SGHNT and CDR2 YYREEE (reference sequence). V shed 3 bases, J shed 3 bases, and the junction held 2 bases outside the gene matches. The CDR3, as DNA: TGTGCCAGCAGCTCCGGGACAGGGGGCTACGAGCAGTACTTC. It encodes CASSSGTGGYEQYF.

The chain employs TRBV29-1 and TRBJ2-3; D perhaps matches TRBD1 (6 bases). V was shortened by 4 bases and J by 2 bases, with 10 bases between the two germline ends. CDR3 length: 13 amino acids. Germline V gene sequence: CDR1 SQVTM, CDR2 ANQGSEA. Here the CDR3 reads CSVGQDNTDTQYF. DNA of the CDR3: TGCAGCGTTGGACAGGACAACACAGATACGCAGTATTTT.

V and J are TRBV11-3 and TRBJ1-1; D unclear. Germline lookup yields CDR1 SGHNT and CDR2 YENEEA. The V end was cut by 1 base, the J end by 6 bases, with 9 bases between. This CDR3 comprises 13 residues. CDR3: CASSLAPGSEAFF. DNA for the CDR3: TGTGCCAGCAGCTTAGCTCCGGGATCTGAAGCTTTCTTT.

CDR3 region: CASSPRQGNSYNEQFF. Written as DNA, the CDR3 is TGTGCCAGCAGCCCAAGACAGGGCAACTCCTACAATGAGCAGTTCTTC. V gene TRBV7-9 combines with J gene TRBJ2-1; 7 bases align to TRBD1. This CDR3 region has 16 residues. V was pared by 5 bases and J by 0 bases, with 7 bases of the junction left unmatched. The germline gives CDR1 SEHNR, CDR2 FQNEAQ (reference sequence).

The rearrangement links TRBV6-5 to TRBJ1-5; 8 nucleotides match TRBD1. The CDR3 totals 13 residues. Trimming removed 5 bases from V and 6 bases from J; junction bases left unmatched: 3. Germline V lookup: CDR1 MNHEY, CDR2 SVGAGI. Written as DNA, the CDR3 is TGTGCCAGCAGTAAGGACAGGGCTCAGCCCCAGCATTTT. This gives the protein CASSKDRAQPQHF.

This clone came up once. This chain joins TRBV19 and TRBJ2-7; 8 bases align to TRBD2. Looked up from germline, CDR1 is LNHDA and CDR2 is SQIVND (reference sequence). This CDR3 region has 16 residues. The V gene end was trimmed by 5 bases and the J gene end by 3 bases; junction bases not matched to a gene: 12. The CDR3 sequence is CASSPHSGGTFYEQYF. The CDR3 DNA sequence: TGTGCCAGTAGTCCCCACTCGGGGGGGACTTTCTACGAGCAGTACTTC.

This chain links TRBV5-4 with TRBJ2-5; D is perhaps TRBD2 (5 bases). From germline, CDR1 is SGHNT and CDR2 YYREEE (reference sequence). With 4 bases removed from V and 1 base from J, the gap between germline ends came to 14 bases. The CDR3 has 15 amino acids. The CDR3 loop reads CASSLLGGSQETQYF. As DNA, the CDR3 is TGTGCCAGCAGCCTCCTCGGAGGTTCCCAAGAGACCCAGTACTTC.

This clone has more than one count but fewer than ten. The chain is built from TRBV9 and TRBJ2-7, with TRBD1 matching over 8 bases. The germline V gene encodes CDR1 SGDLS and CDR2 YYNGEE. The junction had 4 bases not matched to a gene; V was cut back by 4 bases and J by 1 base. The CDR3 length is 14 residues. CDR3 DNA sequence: TGTGCCAGCAGCCCCCGGGACAGGTCCTACGAGCAGTACTTC. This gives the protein CASSPRDRSYEQYF.

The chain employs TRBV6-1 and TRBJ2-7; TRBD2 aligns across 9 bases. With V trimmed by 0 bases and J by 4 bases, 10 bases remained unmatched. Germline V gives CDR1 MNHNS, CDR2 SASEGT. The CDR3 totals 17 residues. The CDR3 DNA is TGTGCCAGCAGTGAAGCACCGACTAGCGGTGGGTTATACGAGCAGTACTTC. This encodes CASSEAPTSGGLYEQYF.

The CDR3 sequence is CASSETTFGTSGTPYEQYF. The CDR3 coding sequence is TGTGCCAGCAGTGAGACGACATTTGGGACTAGCGGTACACCCTACGAGCAGTACTTC. The gene calls are TRBV6-1 and TRBJ2-7; 11 bases are a match to TRBD2. Germline V gene data show CDR1 as MNHNS and CDR2 as SASEGT. The CDR3 covers 19 residues. The ends lost 3 bases at V and 2 bases at J; junction bases unmatched: 15.

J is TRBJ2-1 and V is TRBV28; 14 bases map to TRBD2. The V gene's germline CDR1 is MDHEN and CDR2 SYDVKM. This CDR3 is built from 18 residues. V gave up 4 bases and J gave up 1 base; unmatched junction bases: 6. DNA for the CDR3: TGTGCCAGCAGTTGGGGACTAGCGGGAGATGCATCCTACAATGAGCAGTTCTTC. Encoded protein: CASSWGLAGDASYNEQFF.

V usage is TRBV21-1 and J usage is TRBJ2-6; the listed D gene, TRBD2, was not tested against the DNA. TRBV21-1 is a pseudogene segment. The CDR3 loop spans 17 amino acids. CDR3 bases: TGTGCCAGCAACAAATTGCGGAGGACCTCTGGGGCCAACGTCCTGACTTTC. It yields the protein CASNKLRRTSGANVLTF.

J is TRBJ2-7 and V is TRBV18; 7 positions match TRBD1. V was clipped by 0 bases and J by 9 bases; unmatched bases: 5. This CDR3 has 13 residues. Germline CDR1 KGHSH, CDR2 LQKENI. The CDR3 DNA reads TGTGCCAGCTCACCACCGTATGGACAGGCGCAGTACTTC. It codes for CASSPPYGQAQYF. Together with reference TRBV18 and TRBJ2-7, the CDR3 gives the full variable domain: NAGVMQNPRHLVRRRGQEARLRCSPMKGHSHVYWYRQLPEEGLKFMVYLQKENIIDESGMPKERFSAEFPKEGPSILRIQQVVRGDSAAYFCASSPPYGQAQYFGPGTRLTVT.